This entry lists 28 T cell receptor beta chains sequenced from one sample in a study. From the 5' RACE reads, TCRdb called clonotypes with MiXCR, one entry per CDR3 protein. The repertoire holds about 50,000 distinct CDR3 sequences, 28% seen once, with 2.1% in the top ten. The sequencing input was naive CD4+ T cells sorted from blood. Subset here: naive CD4+ T cells, CD4+CD45RA+CD25-. Source of these receptors: a female donor with breast cancer.

The chain links TRBV12-3 or TRBV12-4 to TRBJ2-2; D possibly corresponds to TRBD1 (6 bases). Trimming removed 3 bases at V and 9 bases at J, with 17 bases between. This CDR3 contains 15 residues. CDR3 nucleotide sequence: TGTGCCAGCAGTTTCGAACAGGGTTCGCCGCGGGAGCTGTTTTTT. This codes for CASSFEQGSPRELFF.

The gene calls are TRBV5-1 and TRBJ2-7, with TRBD1 matching over 9 bases. The end of the DNA fits TRBJ2-1 better, so the J call may be wrong. Germline CDR1 SGHRS, CDR2 YFSETQ. The CDR3 has 15 residues. The CDR3 region is CASSLPGQGRHEQFF. The CDR3 DNA is TGCGCCAGCAGCTTGCCTGGACAGGGGCGCCACGAGCAGTTCTTC.

This clonotype has more than one count but fewer than ten. V gene TRBV5-1 combines with J gene TRBJ2-2; 10 bases are shared with TRBD2. Germline V gene lookup returns CDR1 SGHRS and CDR2 YFSETQ. Trimming at V came to 4 bases and at J to 7 bases, leaving 10 bases not matched to a gene. The CDR3 has 16 amino acids. The CDR3 nucleotides are TGCGCCAGCAGCGATCCTAGCGGGAGAGTGGACGGGGAGCTGTTTTTT. Amino acids: CASSDPSGRVDGELFF.

The chain recombines TRBV20-1 with TRBJ2-1, with 9 bases aligning to TRBD2. V dropped 3 bases and J dropped 5; count of bases not matched to a gene: 8. CDR1 and CDR2 (germline): DFQATT, SNEGSKA (reference sequence). The CDR3 consists of 15 residues. The CDR3 bases are TGCAGTGCTAGTGGGCCTAGCGGGATTAACAATGAGCAGTTCTTC. Amino acids: CSASGPSGINNEQFF.

This clonotype was found a few times. The chain is built from TRBV20-1 and TRBJ1-2; TRBD1 is a possible D gene (6 bases). Germline CDR1 is DFQATT and CDR2 is SNEGSKA (reference sequence). This CDR3 region has 15 residues. V lost 0 bases and J 2 bases, leaving 13 bases between the germline ends. As DNA, the CDR3 is TGCAGTGCTAGAGAGTCGGGCAGGGGAAACTATGGCTACACCTTC. Translating it yields CSARESGRGNYGYTF.

The genes are TRBV6-5 and TRBJ2-1; TRBD2 agrees at 8 bases. Germline values: CDR1 MNHEY, CDR2 SVGAGI. V trimming: 6 bases; J trimming: 2 bases; junction bases outside the gene matches: 6. CDR3 size: 15 residues. The CDR3, as DNA: TGTGCCAGCAGGCAACTAGCGGCTCCCTACAATGAGCAGTTCTTC. Its protein product is CASRQLAAPYNEQFF.

Many counts were recorded for this clonotype. The chain employs TRBV6-5 and TRBJ2-7; 7 bases line up with TRBD1. The CDR3 extends over 12 amino acids. Germline V gives CDR1 MNHEY, CDR2 SVGAGI. Germline trimming cut 4 bases from V and 4 bases from J; bases unmatched to any gene: 1. CDR3 DNA sequence: TGTGCCAGCAGTTTACAGGGGTACGAGCAGTACTTC. Translation: CASSLQGYEQYF.

The chain carries TRBV5-4 and TRBJ1-2, with TRBD1 identical over 10 bases. CDR3 length: 14 residues. Trimming removed 5 bases from V and 7 bases from J; junction bases left unmatched: 8. Germline CDR1 reads SGHNT; CDR2 reads YYREEE (reference sequence). The CDR3 coding sequence is TGTGCCAGCAGGGGGGTCGGGACAGGGGTTGGCTACACCTTC. This sequence encodes CASRGVGTGVGYTF.

The CDR3 loop is CSARSGGGNNEQFF. The DNA of the CDR3 is TGCAGTGCCCGGTCGGGCGGGGGAAACAATGAGCAGTTCTTC. J is TRBJ2-1 and V is TRBV20-1, with TRBD2 identical over 7 bases. The CDR3 runs 14 residues. Germline V lookup: CDR1 DFQATT, CDR2 SNEGSKA (reference sequence). The J segment lost 5 bases and the V segment lost 6 bases, leaving 10 bases of the junction unmatched.

This clonotype was observed a few times. This chain joins TRBV5-1 and TRBJ1-1, with a weak D call TRBD1 (5 bases). CDR1 is SGHRS and CDR2 is YFSETQ in the germline V gene. The CDR3 is made up of 18 amino acids. V dropped 4 bases and J dropped 1 base, with 23 bases sitting between them. CDR3 DNA sequence: TGCGCCAGCAGCGCAGCCGGGGGGACCATTAAGGGGAACACTGAAGCTTTCTTT. This encodes CASSAAGGTIKGNTEAFF. The full variable domain, with the rest looked up from reference TRBV5-1 and TRBJ1-1, is KAGVTQTPRYLIKTRGQQVTLSCSPISGHRSVSWYQQTPGQGLQFLFEYFSETQRNKGNFPGRFSGRQFSNSRSEMNVSTLELGDSALYLCASSAAGGTIKGNTEAFFGQGTRLTVV.

This chain connects TRBV5-1 to TRBJ2-1, with 10 bases aligning to TRBD1. The germline V gene encodes CDR1 SGHRS and CDR2 YFSETQ. The V segment lost 4 bases and the J segment 9 bases; nucleotides outside the gene matches: 13. The CDR3 covers 16 residues. The CDR3 loop reads CASSVRQGAQGSEQFF. The DNA for the CDR3 is TGCGCCAGCAGCGTACGACAGGGGGCGCAAGGAAGTGAGCAGTTCTTC.

About this clonotype itself: With a much larger clone just one base away, this may be a read error. The chain recombines TRBV4-3 with TRBJ2-3; weak D call: TRBD2 (6 bases). This CDR3 spans 14 amino acids. Germline-derived CDR1 and CDR2 are LGHNA and YSLEER. The CDR3 nucleotides are TGCGCCAGCGGCCAAGGGGTCTCCGCGGGAATACAGTATTTT. Translation gives CASGQGVSAGIQYF.

The chain employs TRBV7-3 and TRBJ2-3; maybe TRBD1 (5 bases). CDR1 is SGHTA and CDR2 is FQGTGA in the germline V gene. V dropped 4 bases and J dropped 2 bases, with 7 bases sitting between them. CDR3 length equals 13 residues. CDR3 in amino acids: CASSSTATDTQYF. Written as DNA, the CDR3 is TGTGCCAGCAGCTCGACAGCCACAGATACGCAGTATTTT. The variable domain in full, completed from reference TRBV7-3 and TRBJ2-3, reads GAGVSQTPSNKVTEKGKYVELRCDPISGHTALYWYRQSLGQGPEFLIYFQGTGAADDSGLPNDRFFAVRPEGSVSTLKIQRTERGDSAVYLCASSSTATDTQYFGPGTRLTVL.

This chain connects TRBV24-1 to TRBJ2-1; D possibly corresponds to TRBD2 (6 bases). Looked up from germline, CDR1 is KGHDR and CDR2 is SFDVKD. Deletions cut 8 bases from V and 0 bases from J, with 10 bases between. The CDR3 has 14 amino acids. Here the CDR3 reads CATKSGSSYNEQFF. The CDR3 nucleotides read TGTGCCACCAAAAGCGGGTCCTCCTACAATGAGCAGTTCTTC.

The table lists this clonotype with a few counts. The chain employs TRBV10-3 and TRBJ2-3; tentatively, D is TRBD1 (5 bases). Germline CDR1 is ENHRY and CDR2 is SYGVKD. Trimming pared 4 bases from V and 2 bases from J, leaving 7 bases between. CDR3 length: 13 amino acids. The CDR3 coding sequence is TGTGCCATCAGTGTCAGGGCCACAGATACGCAGTATTTT. As protein: CAISVRATDTQYF.

This clonotype has only a few counts. This chain uses TRBV2 with TRBJ2-5, with no clear D. Germline-derived CDR1 and CDR2 are SNHLY and FYNNEI. Deletions cut 6 bases from V and 4 bases from J, with 9 bases between. CDR3 length: 12 amino acids. DNA of the CDR3: TGTGCCAGCAGCTTAACAGCAGAGACCCAGTACTTC. Translation: CASSLTAETQYF.

This clonotype was found many times. The chain has TRBV5-1 and TRBJ2-5, with unresolved D. The CDR3 extends over 14 amino acids. Germline V gives CDR1 SGHRS, CDR2 YFSETQ. Trimming cost V 0 bases and J 1 base, with 7 bases left between them. CDR3 amino acids: CASSLGPSQETQYF. DNA of the CDR3: TGCGCCAGCAGCTTGGGGCCGTCCCAAGAGACCCAGTACTTC.

This clonotype is termed medium-sized (0.01 to 0.1%). The J gene is TRBJ1-6, the V gene TRBV20-1; D might be TRBD1 (5 bases). The CDR3 covers 15 residues. Per germline, CDR1 DFQATT and CDR2 SNEGSKA (reference sequence). V lost 6 bases and J lost 7, with 19 bases in between. CDR3 sequence reads: CSAQNPGLSNSPLHF. The CDR3 coding sequence is TGCAGTGCACAGAACCCGGGACTTTCGAATTCACCCCTCCACTTT.

On this clonotype: This could be a read error, since a much larger clone is one nucleotide away. This sequence joins TRBV9 and TRBJ2-2, with 7 bases that match TRBD2. The CDR3 length is 16 residues. In germline, CDR1 is SGDLS, CDR2 YYNGEE. CDR3 loop: CASSVTIAGSTGKLFF. Here the CDR3 DNA reads TGTGCCAGCAGCGTAACTATAGCGGGTTCCACCGGGAAGCTGTTTTTT.

This clonotype has a handful of counts. The chain joins TRBV13 to TRBJ2-1; 11 bases align to TRBD2. CDR1 and CDR2 from the germline V gene are PRHDT and FYEKMQ (reference sequence). V shed 6 bases and J 4 bases; nucleotides not matched to a gene: 5. CDR3 size: 15 residues. The CDR3 DNA reads as TGTGCCAGCAGTTCCGGGACTAGCGGTTACAATGAGCAGTTCTTC. Translated, it gives CASSSGTSGYNEQFF. The full variable domain, in which reference TRBV13 and TRBJ2-1 provide the parts outside the CDR3, is AAGVIQSPRHLIKEKRETATLKCYPIPRHDTVYWYQQGPGQDPQFLISFYEKMQSDKGSIPDRFSAQQFSDYHSELNMSSLELGDSALYFCASSSGTSGYNEQFFGPGTRLTVL.

This clonotype was seen only a few times. The chain is built from TRBV20-1 and TRBJ2-7; D is perhaps TRBD2 (6 bases). The CDR3 consists of 16 residues. Trimming removed 0 bases from V and 3 bases from J, with 18 bases in between. Germline CDR1 DFQATT, CDR2 SNEGSKA (reference sequence). In nucleotides, the CDR3 is TGCAGTGCTAGAGAAAGCGGCCGGGAGTCCAACTACGAGCAGTACTTC. Protein sequence: CSARESGRESNYEQYF.

The chain uses TRBV20-1 and TRBJ1-1; TRBD1 is a possible D gene (6 bases). The CDR3 length is 14 residues. Germline values: CDR1 DFQATT, CDR2 SNEGSKA (reference sequence). The V end was cut by 5 bases, the J end by 2 bases, with 15 bases between. CDR3 bases: TGCAGTGCTCCGCCGGGACACGGAAACACTGAAGCTTTCTTT. Protein product: CSAPPGHGNTEAFF.

The V and J genes are TRBV20-1 and TRBJ1-1; 10 bases map to TRBD1. Germline trimming cut 3 bases from V and 7 bases from J; bases unmatched to any gene: 8. This CDR3 is 14 amino acids long. Germline-derived CDR1 and CDR2 are DFQATT and SNEGSKA (reference sequence). Written as DNA, the CDR3 is TGCAGTGCTAGGGGGACAGGGGAGACTAATGAAGCTTTCTTT. Translation: CSARGTGETNEAFF.

This clonotype occurred once. Lacking the conserved final phenylalanine or tryptophan, this CDR3 likely reflects a read error. The chain links TRBV29-1 to TRBJ2-1, with TRBD2 matching 7 bases. The V gene end was trimmed by 2 bases and the J gene end by 6 bases; junction bases not matched to a gene: 4. There are 13 residues in the CDR3. Per germline, CDR1 SQVTM and CDR2 ANQGSEA. CDR3 nucleotides: TGCAGCGTTGAAACTAGCGTGGGCAATGAGCAGTTCTCC. Protein: CSVETSVGNEQFS.

Only a few counts were recorded for this clonotype. The V call is TRBV11-2, the J call TRBJ1-3, with D unresolved. The CDR3 sequence is 14 residues long. Germline V gene data show CDR1 as SGHAT and CDR2 as FQNNGV. V was cut by 2 bases and J by 0 bases, with 5 bases left in between. CDR3 residues: CASSLSHSGNTIYF. The CDR3 region has the DNA TGTGCCAGCAGCTTATCTCACTCTGGAAACACCATATATTTT.

J is TRBJ2-7 and V is TRBV25-1; 11 bases fit TRBD1. CDR1 is MGHDK and CDR2 is SYGVNS in the germline V gene. V was clipped by 2 bases and J by 5 bases; unmatched bases: 8. The CDR3 is made up of 16 amino acids. The CDR3 nucleotides read TGTGCCAGCAGTGAACCCCGGACAGGGGGCTTAGACGAGCAGTACTTC. Its translation: CASSEPRTGGLDEQYF.

This clonotype was counted a few times. V usage is TRBV10-3 and J usage is TRBJ2-3, with 9 nucleotides matching TRBD2. The CDR3 covers 18 residues. J lost 2 bases, V lost 4 bases, and 13 bases had no gene match. The germline CDR1 and CDR2 sequences are ENHRY and SYGVKD. The CDR3 DNA follows: TGTGCCATCAGTGGCACTAGCGGGCCCGCGGGTGACACAGATACGCAGTATTTT. This codes for CAISGTSGPAGDTDTQYF.

A few counts support this clonotype. The V and J genes are TRBV5-1 and TRBJ2-7; tentative D call: TRBD1 (6 bases). V was pared by 3 bases and J by 4 bases, with 17 bases between. CDR3 length: 15 amino acids. Germline loops: CDR1 SGHRS, CDR2 YFSETQ. The CDR3 DNA reads TGCGCCAGCAGCTCCACAGGGACAAGTGTTTACGAGCAGTACTTC. This codes for CASSSTGTSVYEQYF.